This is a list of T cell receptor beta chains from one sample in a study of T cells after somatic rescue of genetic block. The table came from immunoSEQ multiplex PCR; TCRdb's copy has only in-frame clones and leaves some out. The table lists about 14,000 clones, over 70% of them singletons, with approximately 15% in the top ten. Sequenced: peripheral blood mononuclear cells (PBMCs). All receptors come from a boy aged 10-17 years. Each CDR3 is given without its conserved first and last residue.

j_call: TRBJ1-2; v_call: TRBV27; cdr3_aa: ASSPNWDSGLANYGYT
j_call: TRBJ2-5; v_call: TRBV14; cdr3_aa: ASSQGRGETQY
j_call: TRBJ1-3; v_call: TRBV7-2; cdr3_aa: ASSPEGNTIY
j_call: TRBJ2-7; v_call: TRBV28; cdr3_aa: ASSPGTGGYEQY
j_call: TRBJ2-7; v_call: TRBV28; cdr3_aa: ASSSGSPYEQY
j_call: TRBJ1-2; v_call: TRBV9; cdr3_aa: ASSPGRFSYGYT
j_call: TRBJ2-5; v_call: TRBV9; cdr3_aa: ASSPGLAGGQETQY
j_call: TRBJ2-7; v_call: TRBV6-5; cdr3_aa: ASSYSDRSGEQY
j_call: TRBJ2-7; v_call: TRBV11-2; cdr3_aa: ASSFDRTAPYEQY
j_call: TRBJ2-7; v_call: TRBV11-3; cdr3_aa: ASSLAGQTSLSYEQY
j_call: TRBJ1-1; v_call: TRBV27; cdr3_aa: ASKTVHPPGEAF
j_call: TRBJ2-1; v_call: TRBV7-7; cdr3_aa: ASSFTSGGDEQF
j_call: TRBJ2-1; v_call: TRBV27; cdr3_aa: ASRGVTYNEQF
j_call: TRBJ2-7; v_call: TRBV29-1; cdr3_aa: SVPQAGGSYEQY
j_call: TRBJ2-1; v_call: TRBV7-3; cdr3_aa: ASSLRLGLGNEQF
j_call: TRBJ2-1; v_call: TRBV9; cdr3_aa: ASSVGINEQF
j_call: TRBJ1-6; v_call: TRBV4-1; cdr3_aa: ASSQVGTGASLH
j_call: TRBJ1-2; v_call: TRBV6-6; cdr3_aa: ASTKANGARYGYT
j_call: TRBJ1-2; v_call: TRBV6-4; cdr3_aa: ASSLTGGAGYT
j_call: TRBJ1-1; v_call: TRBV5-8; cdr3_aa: ASSQMGGATEAF
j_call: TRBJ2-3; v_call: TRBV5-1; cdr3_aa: ASSLGLASSTDTQY
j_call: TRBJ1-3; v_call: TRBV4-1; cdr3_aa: ASSQYFDSSGNTIY
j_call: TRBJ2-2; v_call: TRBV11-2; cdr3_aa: ASSLGLGELF
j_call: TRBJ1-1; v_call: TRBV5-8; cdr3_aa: ASTHSGQAGTNTEAF
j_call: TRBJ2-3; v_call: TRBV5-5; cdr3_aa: ASSRLAGDTDTQY
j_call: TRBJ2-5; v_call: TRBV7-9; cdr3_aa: ASSSPGQEKETQY
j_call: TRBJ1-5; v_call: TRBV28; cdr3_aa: ASSLHQPQH
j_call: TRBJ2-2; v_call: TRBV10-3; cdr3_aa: AISEWTKTGELF
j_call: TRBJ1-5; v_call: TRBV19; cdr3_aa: ASSIFSGQGYQPQH
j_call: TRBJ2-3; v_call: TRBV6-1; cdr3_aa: ASSEMVSGSGTDTQY
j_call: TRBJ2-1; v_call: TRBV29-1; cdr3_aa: SVRRWGGRGNNEQF
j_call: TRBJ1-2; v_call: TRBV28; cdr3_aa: VSRTRQGRVGYGYT
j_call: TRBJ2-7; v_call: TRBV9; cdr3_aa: ASSAGRGSSGYAYEQY
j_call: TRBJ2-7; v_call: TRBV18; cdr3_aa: ASSPPAGAPYEQY
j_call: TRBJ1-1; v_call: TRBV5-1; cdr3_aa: ASSGSDRAAGEAF
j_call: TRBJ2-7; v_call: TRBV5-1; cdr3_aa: ASSWGQGTYEQY
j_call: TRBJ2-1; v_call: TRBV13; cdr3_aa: ASSLGVGSSSYNEQF
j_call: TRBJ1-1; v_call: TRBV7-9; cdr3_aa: ASSRTGNTEAF
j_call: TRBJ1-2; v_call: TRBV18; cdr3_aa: ASSPPWTGGSYGYT
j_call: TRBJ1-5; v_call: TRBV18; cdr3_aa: ASSPGISNQPQH
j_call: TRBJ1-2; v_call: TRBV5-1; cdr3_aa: ASSSTGQIYGYT
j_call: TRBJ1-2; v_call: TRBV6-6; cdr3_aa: ASSYDSTNYGYT
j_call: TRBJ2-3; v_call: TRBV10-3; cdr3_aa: AISESTSPQY
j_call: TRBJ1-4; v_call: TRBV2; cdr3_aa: ASSFPGQGRNEKLF
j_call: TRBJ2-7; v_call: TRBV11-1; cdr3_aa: ASRIGGTASYEQY
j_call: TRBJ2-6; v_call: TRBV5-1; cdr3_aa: ASSLAGDGANVLT
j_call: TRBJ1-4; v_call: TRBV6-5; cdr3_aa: ASSYSPQGEKLF
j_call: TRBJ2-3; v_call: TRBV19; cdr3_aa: ASNLAGWRTDTQY
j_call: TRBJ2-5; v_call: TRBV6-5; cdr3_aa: ASSLLFQETQY
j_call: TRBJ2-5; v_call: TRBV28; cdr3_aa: ASSGHVHGTQY
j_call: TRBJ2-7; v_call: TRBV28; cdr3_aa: ASSLGLAGPYEQY
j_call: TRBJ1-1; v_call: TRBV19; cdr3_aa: ASSIPGGVGAF
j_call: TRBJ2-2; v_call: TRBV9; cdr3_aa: ASSVGGLGWNTGELF